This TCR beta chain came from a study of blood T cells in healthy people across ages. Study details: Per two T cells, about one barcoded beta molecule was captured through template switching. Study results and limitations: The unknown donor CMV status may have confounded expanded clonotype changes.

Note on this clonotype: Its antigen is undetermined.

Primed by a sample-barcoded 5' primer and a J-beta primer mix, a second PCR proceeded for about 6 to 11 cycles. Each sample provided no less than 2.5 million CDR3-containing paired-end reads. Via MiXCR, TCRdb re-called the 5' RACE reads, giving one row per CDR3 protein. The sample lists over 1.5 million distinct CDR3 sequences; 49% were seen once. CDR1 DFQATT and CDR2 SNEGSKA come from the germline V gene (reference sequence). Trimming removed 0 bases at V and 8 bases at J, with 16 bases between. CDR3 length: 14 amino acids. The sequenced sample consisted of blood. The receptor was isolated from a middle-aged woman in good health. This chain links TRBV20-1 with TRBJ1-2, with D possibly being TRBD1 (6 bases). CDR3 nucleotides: TGCAGTGCTAGAGATCCGACAGGATTTGGAGGCTACACCTTC. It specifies CSARDPTGFGGYTF.